This TCR beta chain was captured in a study of radiotherapy plus CTLA-4 blockade in lung cancer. Broader study findings: In blood, early T cell clone dynamics reportedly predicted response best, together with interferon-beta. Once radiotherapy plus ipilimumab had been given, TCR clones derived from tumor expanded in blood.

This clone was counted only a few times. Its specificity is unknown. The assay was immunoSEQ multiplex PCR, and TCRdb's table has in-frame clones only and misses some. The sample has 89,000 or so clones; roughly 80% are singletons. The CDR3 loop spans 15 amino acids. Per the germline V gene, CDR1 is KGHSH and CDR2 is LQKENI. V shed 3 bases and J shed 3 bases, with 15 bases lying between them. Receiving focal radiation plus CTLA-4 blockade with ipilimumab were patients who had chemo-refractory metastatic non-small-cell lung cancer. The chain recombines TRBV18 with TRBJ2-7; D is possibly TRBD2 (5 bases). This receptor was taken from a human donor with non-small cell lung cancer who had a partial response to radiotherapy plus ipilimumab. Sequenced material: peripheral blood, taken from a patient treated with radiotherapy plus ipilimumab. CDR3 in amino acids: CASSPPSRAGYEQYF. CDR3 sequence (DNA): TGTGCCAGCTCACCTCCCTCAAGGGCGGGCTACGAGCAGTACTTC.